Listed below are T cell receptor beta chains from one sample, sequenced in a study of control samples from healthy donors and cancer patients. Produced via immunoSEQ multiplex PCR; TCRdb's table is partial and in-frame only. Among fewer than 150,000 clones listed, 75% to 95% were seen once. The sample was blood. Source of these receptors: a man between 18 and 35 years old in good health. The CDR3 runs from the conserved cysteine through the conserved F or W. The D gene is left open where the match is weak. Part of the rows lack a size; the others show once, few, many or a class for expanded clones.

d_call	clone_size	j_call	v_call	cdr3_nt	cdr3_aa
TRBD1	.	TRBJ2-1	TRBV7-9	TGTGCCAGCAGCCCACGACAGGGGTACAATGAGCAGTTCTTC	CASSPRQGYNEQFF
.	.	TRBJ2-3	TRBV5-1	TGCGCCAGCAGCTTGGTTATATCTAGCACAGATACGCAGTATTTT	CASSLVISSTDTQYF
TRBD1	.	TRBJ2-2	TRBV7-9	TGTGCCAGCAGCTCTCGACAGGGCGAGAACACCGGGGAGCTGTTTTTT	CASSSRQGENTGELFF
TRBD1	.	TRBJ2-2	TRBV11-3	TGTGCCAGCAGCTTATGGGACAGGGGGAGTACCGGGGAGCTGTTTTTT	CASSLWDRGSTGELFF
.	.	TRBJ1-4	TRBV6-5	TGTGCCAGCTCCCAGTCTCTGGCTAATGAAAAACTGTTTTTT	CASSQSLANEKLFF
.	.	TRBJ1-1	TRBV7-9	TGTGCCAGCAGCCCGCTTAGTATGAACACTGAAGCTTTCTTT	CASSPLSMNTEAFF
.	.	TRBJ1-1	TRBV5-1	TGCGCCAGCAGCTTGTCAGGGGCGAACACTGAAGCTTTCTTT	CASSLSGANTEAFF
.	few	TRBJ1-1	TRBV6-5	TGTGCCAGCAAGGGGCGGAGCACTGAAGCTTTCTTT	CASKGRSTEAFF
.	.	TRBJ2-2	TRBV5-1	TGCGCCAGCAGCCCCGGGACGGTTGAGCGTCGAACCGGGGAGCTGTTTTTT	CASSPGTVERRTGELFF
.	.	TRBJ1-4	TRBV2	TGTGCCAGCAGGTTCGAAGCAACTAATGAAAAACTGTTTTTT	CASRFEATNEKLFF
.	.	TRBJ2-7	TRBV6-5	TGTGCCAGCAGTCCGGTCTACGGGCCGCGGGAGCAGTACTTC	CASSPVYGPREQYF
.	.	TRBJ1-2	TRBV6-5	TGTGCCAGCAGTACGGAACGTGATGGCTACACCTTC	CASSTERDGYTF
.	.	TRBJ1-4	TRBV15	TGTGCCACCAGCAGATATCAAGCAGGTGCCGAAAAACTGTTTTTT	CATSRYQAGAEKLFF
.	.	TRBJ1-4	TRBV27	TGTGCCAGCAGTTTATCGGGCAGGTCAAAGGGAATTAATGAAAAACTGTTTTTT	CASSLSGRSKGINEKLFF
.	.	TRBJ2-3	TRBV5-1	TGCGCCAGCAGCTTGGCTGGTTTAGCGCCAGATACGCAGTATTTT	CASSLAGLAPDTQYF
.	.	TRBJ2-7	TRBV19	TGTGCCAGTAGTATGGTTTTGGGCAGGCAGACCTACGAGCAGTACTTC	CASSMVLGRQTYEQYF
.	.	TRBJ1-1	TRBV7-9	TGTGCCGGAAGGGACGGAGAAAACACTGAAGCTTTCTTT	CAGRDGENTEAFF
.	.	TRBJ2-7	TRBV6-1	TGTGCCAGCAGTGAATGGGCAGCCACCAACGAGCAGTACTTC	CASSEWAATNEQYF
TRBD2	.	TRBJ2-4	TRBV18	TGTGCCAGCTCACGGCCGGGAGGAGGGGAGGCCAAAAACATTCAGTACTTC	CASSRPGGGEAKNIQYF
TRBD1	.	TRBJ2-1	TRBV11-3	TGTGCCAGCAGCTTAGGCGACAGGGGGCTCTCCAATGAGCAGTTCTTC	CASSLGDRGLSNEQFF
TRBD1	.	TRBJ1-4	TRBV5-1	TGCGCCAGCAGCCCTACCGGGACAGGGGGAGGCGAAAAACTGTTTTTT	CASSPTGTGGGEKLFF
.	once	TRBJ2-3	TRBV7-2	TGTGCCAGCAGCTTCCCGGGTACGCAGTATTTT	CASSFPGTQYF
.	.	TRBJ2-5	TRBV4-1	TGCGCCAGCAGCCAAGGGCGGGCAGACCAAGAGACCCAGTACTTC	CASSQGRADQETQYF
.	.	TRBJ1-1	TRBV6-5	TGTGCCAGCAGTTCCGGGACAACGAACACTGAAGCTTTCTTT	CASSSGTTNTEAFF
.	.	TRBJ2-5	TRBV30	TGTGCCTGGACAGGGGGGGAGACCCAGTACTTC	CAWTGGETQYF
TRBD2	.	TRBJ2-7	TRBV5-1	TGCGCCAGCAGCTCCCTTACTAGCGGGGGAGTATCCTACGAGCAGTACTTC	CASSSLTSGGVSYEQYF